The 22 T cell receptor beta chains in this list originate from one sample, sequenced in a study of shared clonotypes between healthy human individuals. Profiling relied on immunoSEQ multiplex PCR, and the TCRdb table lists in-frame clones only, not all of them. The sample yields about 1,800,000 clones, roughly 94% seen once. As defined, naive CD8 cells were CD45RO-negative and positively selected for CCR7, with terminally differentiated effector memory CD45RA+ cells excluded. The sequencing sample was made of naive CD8+ T cells sorted from blood. These receptors came from a man aged 18 to 29 in good health.

A remark on this clone: The same CDR3 can be traced to other DNA sequences in this sample. The gene calls are TRBV30 and TRBJ2-7; D perhaps matches TRBD2 (5 bases). Per the germline V gene, CDR1 is GTSNPN and CDR2 is SVGIG (reference sequence). The ends were cut back, 0 bases at V and 5 bases at J, with 11 bases in the middle. This CDR3 is built from 13 residues. As DNA, the CDR3 is TGTGCCTGGAGTGTGGGTGGGAGAGACGAGCAGTACTTC. It yields the protein CAWSVGGRDEQYF.

The chain recombines TRBV5-1 with TRBJ1-5; tentative D call: TRBD1 (6 bases). The V end was cut by 1 base, the J end by 7 bases, with 9 bases between. The germline V gene has CDR1 SGHRS and CDR2 YFSETQ. The CDR3 is 13 amino acids. For the CDR3, the DNA is TGCGCCAGCAGCTTGCGGGGACAACAGCCCCAGCATTTT. It yields the protein CASSLRGQQPQHF.

CDR3: CASSLSNSYEQYF. The DNA for the CDR3 is TGTGCCAGTAGTCTCTCTAACTCCTACGAGCAGTACTTC. The gene calls are TRBV19 and TRBJ2-7; D is unclear. Germline V gene lookup returns CDR1 LNHDA and CDR2 SQIVND (reference sequence). The CDR3 length is 13 residues. Trimming removed 5 bases at V and 0 bases at J, with 8 bases between.

The gene calls are TRBV9 and TRBJ2-2; D is possibly TRBD2 (6 bases). This CDR3 has 15 amino acids. Germline lookup yields CDR1 SGDLS and CDR2 YYNGEE. V was pared by 3 bases and J by 4 bases, with 13 bases between. CDR3 sequence (DNA): TGTGCCAGCAGCGCTAGGCAGGGAGGCACCGGGGAGCTGTTTTTT. Translated, it gives CASSARQGGTGELFF. Based on the CDR3 plus reference TRBV9 and TRBJ2-2, the full variable domain is DSGVTQTPKHLITATGQRVTLRCSPRSGDLSVYWYQQSLDQGLQFLIQYYNGEERAKGNILERFSAQQFPDLHSELNLSSLELGDSALYFCASSARQGGTGELFFGEGSRLTVL.

The chain employs TRBV2 and TRBJ1-2; 9 positions agree with TRBD1. Germline trimming cut 10 bases from V and 0 bases from J; bases unmatched to any gene: 9. This CDR3 spans 15 amino acids. The germline CDR1 and CDR2 sequences are SNHLY and FYNNEI. The CDR3 reads CATRGRDRANYGYTF. In DNA form, the CDR3 reads TGTGCCACCAGAGGTCGGGACAGGGCTAACTATGGCTACACCTTC.

This chain connects TRBV7-2 to TRBJ1-1; 9 bases agree with TRBD1. Germline trimming cut 5 bases from V and 8 bases from J; bases unmatched to any gene: 9. This CDR3 comprises 14 residues. CDR1 SGHTA and CDR2 FQGNSA come from the germline V gene. The CDR3 DNA reads as TGTGCCAGCAGCAACTGGGACAGGGTAGCGGAAGCTTTCTTT. This sequence encodes CASSNWDRVAEAFF.

This rearrangement joins TRBV27 to TRBJ2-7, with TRBD1 as a possible D gene (5 bases). The CDR3 extends over 13 amino acids. Deletions cut 8 bases from V and 2 bases from J, with 13 bases between. CDR1 is MNHEY and CDR2 is SMNVEV in the germline V gene (reference sequence). The CDR3 here is CASGHRPAYEQYF. CDR3 DNA: TGTGCCAGCGGTCACAGGCCCGCCTACGAGCAGTACTTC.

The V and J genes are TRBV6-1 and TRBJ1-5, with 7 bases fitting TRBD1. The CDR3 is made up of 16 amino acids. The J segment lost 5 bases and the V segment lost 2 bases, leaving 9 bases of the junction unmatched. The germline V gene encodes CDR1 MNHNS and CDR2 SASEGT. The CDR3 sequence is CASSELRGRVDQPQHF. CDR3 DNA: TGTGCCAGCAGTGAATTGAGGGGGCGGGTGGATCAGCCCCAGCATTTT.

The chain has TRBV6-5 and TRBJ1-5; 7 nucleotides line up with TRBD1. Germline V gene sequence: CDR1 MNHEY, CDR2 SVGAGI. The CDR3 runs to 14 residues. Losses at the gene ends were 6 bases for V and 4 bases for J; bases not matched to a gene: 6. CDR3 in DNA: TGTGCCAGCAGACAGGGGAACAATAATCAGCCCCAGCATTTT. Its translation: CASRQGNNNQPQHF.

This chain joins TRBV7-2 and TRBJ2-3; D might be TRBD2 (6 bases). V lost 3 bases to trimming and J lost 4 bases, with 11 bases between them. The CDR3 is made up of 14 amino acids. Per germline, CDR1 SGHTA and CDR2 FQGNSA. The CDR3 sequence is CASSFPWGADTQYF. CDR3 sequence (DNA): TGTGCCAGCAGCTTCCCCTGGGGGGCAGATACGCAGTATTTT. The entire variable domain, with the rest obtained from reference TRBV7-2 and TRBJ2-3, is as follows: GAGVSQSPSNKVTEKGKDVELRCDPISGHTALYWYRQSLGQGLEFLIYFQGNSAPDKSGLPSDRFSAERTGGSVSTLTIQRTQQEDSAVYLCASSFPWGADTQYFGPGTRLTVL.

The chain uses TRBV19 and TRBJ1-6; D perhaps matches TRBD1 (6 bases). Germline lookup yields CDR1 LNHDA and CDR2 SQIVND (reference sequence). The CDR3 has 15 residues. Trimming left V 0 bases short and J 13 bases short, with 16 bases between. The CDR3 DNA sequence: TGTGCCAGTAGTATAGAGGACGGTATAAGGGGGCCCCTCCACTTT. This codes for CASSIEDGIRGPLHF.

The V gene is TRBV4-3, the J gene TRBJ2-5; 8 bases fit TRBD2. The V gene end was trimmed by 4 bases and the J gene end by 2 bases; junction bases not matched to a gene: 15. CDR1 is LGHNA, CDR2 YSLEER, per germline. This CDR3 contains 18 residues. In DNA form, the CDR3 reads TGCGCCAGCAGCCCCCGCCGGGGAGCGGGAGCCTTTCAAGAGACCCAGTACTTC. This encodes CASSPRRGAGAFQETQYF.

The chain links TRBV27 to TRBJ1-1; D call uncertain. Germline V gene sequence: CDR1 MNHEY, CDR2 SMNVEV (reference sequence). The CDR3 length is 16 residues. Trimming pared 3 bases from V and 1 base from J, leaving 15 bases between. In nucleotides, the CDR3 is TGTGCCAGCAGTTTTCAGAGGACGGTAACGAACACTGAAGCTTTCTTT. Translation gives CASSFQRTVTNTEAFF.

For this clone: Additional DNA sequences in this sample encode the identical CDR3. The J gene is TRBJ2-1, the V gene TRBV5-6; D remains unclear. Trimming took off 1 base at V and 6 bases at J, with 5 bases between the two ends. This CDR3 has 12 residues. From germline, CDR1 is SGHDT and CDR2 YYEEEE. The CDR3 spells CASSLSLNEQFF. DNA for the CDR3: TGTGCCAGCAGCTTGTCTCTCAATGAGCAGTTCTTC.

This chain uses TRBV27 with TRBJ1-6; D gene unclear. CDR3 length: 16 residues. Germline V gives CDR1 MNHEY, CDR2 SMNVEV (reference sequence). The V end was cut by 3 bases, the J end by 8 bases, with 17 bases between. The CDR3 DNA follows: TGTGCCAGCAGTTTGGGAAGGCCCAGCCCTTATTCACCCCTCCACTTT. Amino acids: CASSLGRPSPYSPLHF.

J is TRBJ2-7 and V is TRBV11-2, with 10 bases aligning to TRBD1. Germline-derived CDR1 and CDR2 are SGHAT and FQNNGV. The CDR3 sequence is 13 residues long. The J segment lost 5 bases and the V segment lost 5 bases, leaving 3 bases of the junction unmatched. The CDR3 nucleotides read TGTGCCAGCAGCGGGACAGGGGCCAACGAGCAGTACTTC. It yields the protein CASSGTGANEQYF.

The rearrangement joins TRBV15 to TRBJ2-5, with a weak D call TRBD2 (5 bases). The CDR3 length is 14 residues. V was cut by 3 bases and J by 1 base, with 9 bases left in between. Germline V gene lookup returns CDR1 LNHNV and CDR2 YYDKDF (reference sequence). CDR3 region: CATSSIATQETQYF. The DNA for the CDR3 is TGTGCCACCAGCAGTATAGCGACCCAAGAGACCCAGTACTTC.

CDR3 in DNA: TGTGCCAGCAGTATTCAAGGGGGTGAGCAGTTCTTC. This gives the protein CASSIQGGEQFF. The genes are TRBV7-9 and TRBJ2-1, with a possible D match to TRBD1 (6 bases). The CDR3 extends over 12 amino acids. The germline gives CDR1 SEHNR, CDR2 FQNEAQ (reference sequence). V was trimmed by 6 bases and J by 9 bases, leaving 12 bases between them.

The chain carries TRBV9 and TRBJ2-3; 8 bases map to TRBD1. Per the germline V gene, CDR1 is SGDLS and CDR2 is YYNGEE. V shed 3 bases, J shed 0 bases, and the junction held 12 bases outside the gene matches. The CDR3 runs 18 residues. CDR3 bases: TGTGCCAGCAGCGGGGGACAGGCCGCAGGTATAAGCACAGATACGCAGTATTTT. This gives the protein CASSGGQAAGISTDTQYF.

The chain carries TRBV13 and TRBJ2-5; 8 bases line up with TRBD1. Germline loops: CDR1 PRHDT, CDR2 FYEKMQ (reference sequence). V shed 5 bases, J shed 1 base, and the junction held 9 bases outside the gene matches. The CDR3 length is 16 residues. In DNA, the CDR3 is TGTGCCAGCAGCCGGAGGGGTCAGGGGGCCCAAGAGACCCAGTACTTC. This sequence encodes CASSRRGQGAQETQYF.

The V call is TRBV7-6, the J call TRBJ2-6; D unresolved. The CDR3 extends over 13 amino acids. V was cut by 3 bases and J by 0 bases, with 0 bases left in between. CDR1 is SGHVS and CDR2 is FNYEAQ in the germline V gene. The CDR3 DNA reads TGTGCCAGCAGCTTCTCTGGGGCCAACGTCCTGACTTTC. Amino acids: CASSFSGANVLTF.

This clone came up once. The V and J genes are TRBV5-6 and TRBJ2-3; 7 bases agree with TRBD1. The CDR3 contains 15 residues. V lost 3 bases and J lost 0; bases outside the gene matches: 4. Germline V gives CDR1 SGHDT, CDR2 YYEEEE. The CDR3 loop is CASSYGTASTDTQYF. The CDR3 nucleotides read TGTGCCAGCAGCTATGGGACAGCTAGCACAGATACGCAGTATTTT.